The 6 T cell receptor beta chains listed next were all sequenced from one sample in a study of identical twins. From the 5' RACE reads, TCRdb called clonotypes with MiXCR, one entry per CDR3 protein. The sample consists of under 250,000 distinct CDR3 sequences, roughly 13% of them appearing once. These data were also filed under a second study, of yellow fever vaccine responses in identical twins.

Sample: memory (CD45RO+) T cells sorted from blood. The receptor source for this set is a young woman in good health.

CDR3 region: CASSLGGDKYF. The CDR3 region has the DNA TGTGCCAGCAGCCTGGGGGGGGATAAGTACTTC. The chain couples TRBV7-2 to TRBJ2-7, with 7 bases lining up with TRBD2. Germline loops: CDR1 SGHTA, CDR2 FQGNSA. Germline trimming cut 5 bases from V and 11 bases from J; bases unmatched to any gene: 6. This CDR3 is 11 amino acids long.

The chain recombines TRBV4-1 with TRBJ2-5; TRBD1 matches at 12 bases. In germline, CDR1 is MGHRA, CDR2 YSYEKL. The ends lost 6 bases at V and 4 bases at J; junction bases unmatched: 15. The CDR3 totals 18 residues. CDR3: CASSTTTLGQGARETQYF. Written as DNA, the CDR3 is TGCGCCAGCAGTACTACGACCTTGGGACAGGGGGCCCGAGAGACCCAGTACTTC.

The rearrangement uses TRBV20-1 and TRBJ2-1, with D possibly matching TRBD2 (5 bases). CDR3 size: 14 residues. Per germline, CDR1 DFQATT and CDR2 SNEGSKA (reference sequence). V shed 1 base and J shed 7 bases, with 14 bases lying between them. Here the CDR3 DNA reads TGCAGTGCTAGAGCTTCCACTAGTCTAAATGAGCAGTTCTTC. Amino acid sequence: CSARASTSLNEQFF.

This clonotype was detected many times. In nucleotides, the CDR3 is TGTGCCAGCAGCCAGGGGAACACTGAAGCTTTCTTT. Its translation: CASSQGNTEAFF. The rearrangement joins TRBV3-1 to TRBJ1-1, with unresolved D. Per the germline V gene, CDR1 is LGHDT and CDR2 is YNNKEL (reference sequence). V gave up 3 bases and J gave up 1 base, with 3 bases separating them. The CDR3 runs to 12 residues.

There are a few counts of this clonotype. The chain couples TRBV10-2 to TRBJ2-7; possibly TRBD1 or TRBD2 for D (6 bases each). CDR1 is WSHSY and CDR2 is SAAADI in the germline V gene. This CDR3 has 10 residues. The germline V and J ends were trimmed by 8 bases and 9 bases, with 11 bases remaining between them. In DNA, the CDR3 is TGCGCCAGCGGAAGGGGGGCGCAGTACTTC. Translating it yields CASGRGAQYF.

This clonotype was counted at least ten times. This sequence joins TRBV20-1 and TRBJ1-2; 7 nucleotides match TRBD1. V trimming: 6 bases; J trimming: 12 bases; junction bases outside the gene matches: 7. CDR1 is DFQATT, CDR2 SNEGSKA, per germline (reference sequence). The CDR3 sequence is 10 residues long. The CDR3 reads CSARTGRDTF. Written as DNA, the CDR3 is TGCAGTGCAAGGACAGGCCGGGACACCTTC.